This T cell receptor beta chain is from a study of T cell repertoires in cytomegalovirus infection. Looking at the study overall: Signatures in public TCR beta sequences pointed to both CMV infection and matching HLA type.

Concerning this clonotype itself: The antigen is unknown.

Study-wide findings and caveats: Carriage of CMV together with the relevant HLA was identifiable through cumulative public TCR beta family frequency. The study found HLA-C-restricted CMV-specific TCR beta clonotypes dominating the ex vivo response.

Deletions cut 7 bases from V and 4 bases from J, with 17 bases between. The CDR3 length is 15 residues. TCRdb reprocessed the reads with MiXCR, giving one entry per CDR3 protein. The table lists a few hundred thousand distinct CDR3 sequences, about 25% of them singletons. This clonotype originated in a human donor in good health (CMV status not recorded). Some clones in this sample may be carry-over from other donors' samples. The rearrangement joins TRBV12-3 or TRBV12-4 to TRBJ2-1; perhaps TRBD1 as D (5 bases). Sequencing input: PBMCs. CDR3: CASTPSVGLYNEQFF. CDR3 in DNA: TGTGCCAGCACCCCATCGGTGGGGCTTTACAATGAGCAGTTCTTC.